This TCR beta chain was sequenced in a study of early stage breast cancer tumors. Study at large: Samples were sequenced at 9 to 10-fold average coverage.

The study's findings and limits: Tumor and normal breast were distinguished via blood comparison in about 90% of the 16 patients.

A remark on this clone: The antigen remains unidentified.

CDR3 length: 17 residues. The germline CDR1 and CDR2 sequences are ENHRY and SYGVKD. V trimming: 10 bases; J trimming: 2 bases; junction bases outside the gene matches: 19. Sequencing used immunoSEQ multiplex PCR; TCRdb keeps in-frame clones, though not all of them. This table holds 9,700 or so clones, over 70% found once. The chain has TRBV10-3 and TRBJ2-7; 8 positions match TRBD2. Sample: normal breast tissue next to the tumor. This clonotype originated in a middle-aged person with breast cancer. The CDR3 protein is CATKSGLKSGSPYEQYF. CDR3 bases: TGTGCCACCAAATCCGGCCTAAAAAGCGGGAGTCCCTACGAGCAGTACTTC.